Each of the 3 T cell receptor beta chains below was sequenced from the same sample in a study of chemoradiotherapy in HPV16-positive cancers. Only in-frame clones appear in the TCRdb table, and some are missing; sequencing was by immunoSEQ multiplex PCR. This table has more than 30,000 clones, about 89% appearing once. Sequenced here: blood, sampled from a patient who underwent chemoradiotherapy. These receptors were collected from a human donor with HPV-associated anogenital cancer.

The V and J genes are TRBV7-3 and TRBJ2-2; the match to TRBD1 covers 9 bases. Germline CDR1 reads SGHTA; CDR2 reads FQGTGA. The CDR3 is 15 amino acids. The trim removed 2 bases at V and 7 bases at J, leaving 5 bases unmatched. The CDR3 sequence: CASSLVQGARGELFF. The CDR3 nucleotides read TGTGCCAGCAGCTTAGTACAGGGGGCCCGCGGGGAGCTGTTTTTT.

This sequence joins TRBV7-3 and TRBJ2-5; the match to TRBD2 covers 7 bases. Germline V gene lookup returns CDR1 SGHTA and CDR2 FQGTGA. Trimming took 5 bases from V and 5 from J; bases not matched to a gene: 11. The CDR3 has 15 residues. CDR3 DNA: TGTGCCAGCAGCCCCCAAGGGCTAGCGGCCGAGACCCAGTACTTC. It is translated as CASSPQGLAAETQYF.

The chain combines TRBV9 with TRBJ2-2; D is uncertain. V lost 3 bases to trimming and J lost 5 bases, with 11 bases between them. The CDR3 contains 14 residues. Per germline, CDR1 SGDLS and CDR2 YYNGEE. The CDR3 here is CASSENPATGELFF. The CDR3 DNA reads TGTGCCAGCAGCGAGAATCCAGCAACCGGGGAGCTGTTTTTT.